A single sample gave rise to the 29 T cell receptor beta chains below, sequenced in a study of T cell repertoires in cytomegalovirus infection. Antigen specificity for these receptors is unknown. TCRdb ran MiXCR on the reads and lists one entry per CDR3 protein. The sample yields fewer than 950,000 distinct CDR3 sequences, over 25% seen once. This specimen consisted of cultured CD8+ T cells from PBMCs, obtained from culture after CMV antigen stimulation. Source of these receptors: a human donor in good health (CMV status not recorded). Some clones in this sample may be carry-over from other donors' samples.

V usage is TRBV6-2 or TRBV6-3 and J usage is TRBJ2-1, with 10 bases that match TRBD2. Per the germline V gene, CDR1 is MNHEY and CDR2 is SVGEGT. The CDR3 contains 14 residues. V lost 0 bases and J lost 7; bases outside the gene matches: 0. The CDR3 coding sequence is TGTGCCAGCAGTTACTCACTAGCGGGGAATGAGCAGTTCTTC. Its translation is CASSYSLAGNEQFF.

This clonotype has more than one count but fewer than ten. The gene calls are TRBV20-1 and TRBJ2-1; 9 bases fit TRBD2. V shed 0 bases and J 10 bases; nucleotides not matched to a gene: 13. Germline loops: CDR1 DFQATT, CDR2 SNEGSKA (reference sequence). CDR3 length: 16 residues. CDR3 DNA: TGCAGTGCTAGAGATGTGGGCGGGGGGGATTCAAGCGAGCAGTTCTTC. It is translated as CSARDVGGGDSSEQFF.

This clonotype has a handful of counts. The V gene is TRBV7-9, the J gene TRBJ2-7; the match to TRBD2 covers 8 bases. CDR3 size: 14 residues. J gave up 3 bases and V 1 base, and 2 bases lay outside the gene matches. CDR1 is SEHNR, CDR2 FQNEAQ, per germline (reference sequence). The CDR3 DNA follows: TGTGCCAGCAGCTTAGGCGGGGGGAACTACGAGCAGTACTTC. It specifies CASSLGGGNYEQYF. The full variable domain, with the rest looked up from reference TRBV7-9 and TRBJ2-7, is DTGVSQNPRHKITKRGQNVTFRCDPISEHNRLYWYRQTLGQGPEFLTYFQNEAQLEKSRLLSDRFSAERPKGSFSTLEIQRTEQGDSAMYLCASSLGGGNYEQYFGPGTRLTVT.

Of note for this clonotype: This clone may be a read error of a much larger clone one base away. The V gene is TRBV14, the J gene TRBJ2-1; 11 nucleotides agree with TRBD1. The CDR3 spans 16 residues. Per the germline V gene, CDR1 is SGHDN and CDR2 is FVKESK. The DNA for the CDR3 is TGTGTCAGCAGCCATCCCGGACAGGGGGCTTACAATGAGCAGTTCTTC. Its protein product is CVSSHPGQGAYNEQFF.

There are a few counts of this clonotype. The genes are TRBV29-1 and TRBJ1-2; D perhaps matches TRBD1 (5 bases). Germline CDR1 reads SQVTM; CDR2 reads ANQGSEA. CDR3 length: 11 amino acids. Trimming removed 2 bases from V and 8 bases from J, with 9 bases in between. The CDR3 DNA reads TGCAGCGTTGAAAGTGGGGCGGGCTACACCTTC. It yields the protein CSVESGAGYTF.

Concerning this clonotype itself: This may arise from a read error, as a much more abundant clone is one base away. This rearrangement joins TRBV4-1 to TRBJ2-1; D tentatively reads TRBD1 or TRBD2 (5 bases each). Looked up from germline, CDR1 is MGHRA and CDR2 is YSYEKL. This CDR3 is built from 16 residues. The V end was cut by 4 bases, the J end by 6 bases, with 19 bases between. Here the CDR3 DNA reads TGCGCCAGCAGCCGAGAGGGTCAGGGCCTGGGCAATGAGCAGTTCTTC. Residues: CASSREGQGLGNEQFF.

There are a few counts of this clonotype. V is TRBV2 and J is TRBJ1-3; D is uncertain. The CDR3 length is 12 residues. Trimming removed 10 bases at V and 1 base at J, with 8 bases between. CDR1 is SNHLY, CDR2 FYNNEI, per germline. Here the CDR3 reads CAILLSGNTIYF. CDR3 DNA sequence: TGTGCCATCCTCCTGTCTGGAAACACCATATATTTT.

V is TRBV6-5 and J is TRBJ2-5; D unclear. V lost 5 bases to trimming and J lost 1 base, with 14 bases between them. The germline gives CDR1 MNHEY, CDR2 SVGAGI. The CDR3 consists of 15 residues. The CDR3: CASSQLWIFQETQYF. Written as DNA, the CDR3 is TGTGCCAGCAGTCAACTTTGGATCTTCCAAGAGACCCAGTACTTC.

This clonotype was seen at least ten times. V gene TRBV7-6 combines with J gene TRBJ2-4; weak D call: TRBD1 (6 bases). There are 18 residues in the CDR3. Trimming took off 1 base at V and 1 base at J, with 17 bases between the two ends. The germline V gene has CDR1 SGHVS and CDR2 FNYEAQ. CDR3 nucleotide sequence: TGTGCCAGCAGCTTAGGGGGAGTCAAGGGGGAGGCCAAAAACATTCAGTACTTC. Translation: CASSLGGVKGEAKNIQYF.

This clonotype came up many times. The genes are TRBV6-2 or TRBV6-3 and TRBJ1-1; the D is unclear. Germline lookup yields CDR1 MNHEY and CDR2 SVGEGT. The V and J ends lost 3 bases and 4 bases respectively, with 18 bases between them. This CDR3 has 16 amino acids. The CDR3 here is CASSYEAGGYGTEAFF. CDR3 DNA: TGTGCCAGCAGTTATGAGGCAGGAGGGTATGGCACTGAAGCTTTCTTT.

In its sample, this clonotype was seen many times. The chain links TRBV20-1 to TRBJ2-7; tentative D call: TRBD2 (5 bases). This CDR3 is 16 amino acids long. Germline values: CDR1 DFQATT, CDR2 SNEGSKA (reference sequence). V was shortened by 2 bases and J by 2 bases, with 19 bases between the two germline ends. Here the CDR3 DNA reads TGCAGTGCTAGAAAACCCCGAGGGCCTCAACCCTACGAGCAGTACTTC. Translating it yields CSARKPRGPQPYEQYF.

The chain combines TRBV19 with TRBJ1-3, with no clear D. This CDR3 comprises 16 residues. Trimming stripped 7 bases from V and 0 bases from J, with 16 bases between. Germline CDR1 and CDR2: LNHDA and SQIVND (reference sequence). The CDR3 loop is CASNPSYGTSGNTIYF. The CDR3 DNA sequence: TGTGCCAGTAATCCGTCTTACGGCACCTCTGGAAACACCATATATTTT.

This clonotype was counted many times. V gene TRBV7-2 combines with J gene TRBJ2-1; 8 nucleotides match TRBD2. The CDR3 runs to 16 residues. Germline loops: CDR1 SGHTA, CDR2 FQGNSA. V shed 5 bases, J shed 5 bases, and the junction held 11 bases outside the gene matches. The CDR3: CASSPGAGTRDNEQFF. The CDR3 bases are TGTGCCAGCAGCCCCGGCGCCGGGACTAGGGACAATGAGCAGTTCTTC.

V is TRBV28 and J is TRBJ1-6; tentatively, D is TRBD1 (6 bases). V was pared by 7 bases and J by 4 bases, with 11 bases between. This CDR3 has 14 residues. The germline CDR1 and CDR2 sequences are MDHEN and SYDVKM. DNA of the CDR3: TGTGCCAGCATAGAACAGGGATATAATTCACCCCTCCACTTT. Amino acid sequence: CASIEQGYNSPLHF.

A few counts support this clonotype. This chain connects TRBV28 to TRBJ1-5; TRBD1 might be the D (5 bases). This CDR3 is 15 amino acids long. V lost 6 bases to trimming and J lost 6 bases, with 18 bases between them. CDR1 is MDHEN, CDR2 SYDVKM, per germline. In DNA form, the CDR3 reads TGTGCCAGCAGGCCGTCAGGGTCTGTCTTTCAGCCCCAGCATTTT. Translating it yields CASRPSGSVFQPQHF.

The sample holds a few counts of this clonotype. This rearrangement joins TRBV27 to TRBJ1-3; D is possibly TRBD1 (5 bases). Between the trimmed V and J ends, which lost 3 bases and 3 bases, there was a span of 12 bases. The CDR3 length is 15 residues. Germline CDR1 and CDR2: MNHEY and SMNVEV (reference sequence). The CDR3 loop is CASSLEGVVGNTIYF. CDR3 DNA: TGTGCCAGCAGTTTGGAAGGGGTGGTTGGAAACACCATATATTTT.

This clonotype was observed many times. The rearrangement uses TRBV7-6 and TRBJ1-5; 7 nucleotides line up with TRBD1. The CDR3 runs 13 residues. The V gene's germline CDR1 is SGHVS and CDR2 FNYEAQ. The J segment lost 6 bases and the V segment lost 5 bases, leaving 4 bases of the junction unmatched. The CDR3 sequence: CASSQDRVQPQHF. The CDR3 DNA is TGTGCCAGCAGCCAAGACAGGGTTCAGCCCCAGCATTTT.

The rearrangement joins TRBV28 to TRBJ2-7, with TRBD2 as a possible D gene (7 bases). CDR1 and CDR2 (germline): MDHEN, SYDVKM. CDR3 length: 14 residues. V was clipped by 4 bases and J by 4 bases, with 14 bases between them. CDR3 amino acids: CASSSRRGGYEQYF. The CDR3 DNA sequence: TGTGCCAGCAGTTCTAGGAGGGGGGGGTACGAGCAGTACTTC. The variable domain in full, with the rest retrieved from reference TRBV28 and TRBJ2-7, is DVKVTQSSRYLVKRTGEKVFLECVQDMDHENMFWYRQDPGLGLRLIYFSYDVKMKEKGDIPEGYSVSREKKERFSLILESASTNQTSMYLCASSSRRGGYEQYFGPGTRLTVT.

This clonotype was counted a few times. V gene TRBV23-1 combines with J gene TRBJ1-5; the D is unclear. TRBV23-1 is annotated as an ORF whose role is uncertain. Trimming stripped 2 bases from V and 9 bases from J, with 17 bases between. CDR3 length equals 15 residues. The CDR3 is CASSQGEGIERPQHF. As DNA, the CDR3 is TGCGCCAGCAGTCAAGGGGAAGGGATTGAGCGGCCCCAGCATTTT.

This chain links TRBV7-4 with TRBJ1-2; D may be TRBD1 (5 bases). CDR3 size: 12 residues. Trimming left V 7 bases short and J 5 bases short, with 11 bases between. Germline V gene lookup returns CDR1 SGHVT and CDR2 SQSDAQ. CDR3 in DNA: TGTGCCAGCACGGATGGGGCGTATGGCTACACCTTC. Its protein is CASTDGAYGYTF.

On this clonotype: Mismatch with germline at one junction end may stem from a read error. The CDR3 coding sequence is TGTGCCAGCAGCTTGGATGAGACAGGGGTTATCTATGGCTACACCTTC. This sequence encodes CASSLDETGVIYGYTF. The chain uses TRBV5-3 and TRBJ1-2, with TRBD1 identical over 8 bases. TRBV5-3 is known as an ORF, though its function is uncertain. This CDR3 has 16 residues.

The rearrangement uses TRBV6-5 and TRBJ2-1, with D perhaps TRBD1 (5 bases). V was pared by 3 bases and J by 4 bases, with 10 bases between. This CDR3 contains 14 residues. Per the germline V gene, CDR1 is MNHEY and CDR2 is SVGAGI. The CDR3 DNA reads TGTGCCAGCAGTTATCAGGACACTTACAATGAGCAGTTCTTC. Its protein is CASSYQDTYNEQFF.

This clonotype has just one count. The J gene is TRBJ2-5, the V gene TRBV18; 7 bases are shared with TRBD2. The length of the CDR3 is 16 residues. After removal of 10 bases from V and 3 bases from J, the junction contained 17 bases not matched to a gene. CDR1 and CDR2 (germline): KGHSH, LQKENI. CDR3 loop: CATFAVAGEPKETQYF. As DNA, the CDR3 is TGTGCCACTTTTGCGGTGGCGGGGGAACCTAAAGAGACCCAGTACTTC.

There are many counts of this clonotype. This chain joins TRBV7-8 and TRBJ2-7; TRBD1 matches 10 bases. The CDR3 spans 15 residues. Germline loops: CDR1 SGHVS, CDR2 FQNEAQ. V trimming: 4 bases; J trimming: 2 bases; junction bases outside the gene matches: 5. CDR3 amino acids: CASSSWTGGAYEQYF. For the CDR3, the DNA is TGTGCCAGCAGCTCCTGGACAGGGGGAGCCTACGAGCAGTACTTC.

This clonotype was counted a few times. The rearrangement links TRBV19 to TRBJ2-7; D remains ambiguous. Germline CDR1 and CDR2: LNHDA and SQIVND (reference sequence). V gave up 5 bases and J gave up 2 bases, with 7 bases separating them. CDR3 length: 12 amino acids. Written as DNA, the CDR3 is TGTGCCAGTAGTGTTGGAGCCTACGAGCAGTACTTC. This gives the protein CASSVGAYEQYF.

V usage is TRBV27 and J usage is TRBJ2-1, with a weak D call TRBD1 (6 bases). The germline V gene encodes CDR1 MNHEY and CDR2 SMNVEV (reference sequence). Trimming pared 3 bases from V and 12 bases from J, leaving 18 bases between. This CDR3 contains 14 residues. CDR3 amino acids: CASSLERGSLWQFF. CDR3 nucleotide sequence: TGTGCCAGCAGTTTGGAGAGGGGGTCTTTATGGCAGTTCTTC.

This clonotype was counted between two and nine times. The chain links TRBV7-8 to TRBJ1-5; perhaps TRBD1 as D (6 bases). CDR1 is SGHVS, CDR2 FQNEAQ, per germline. The CDR3 length is 17 residues. Trimming left V 2 bases short and J 0 bases short, with 14 bases between. The CDR3 region has the DNA TGTGCCAGCAGCTTAACGGCAGGGGCGAATAGCAATCAGCCCCAGCATTTT. Translating gives CASSLTAGANSNQPQHF.

The chain recombines TRBV6-2 or TRBV6-3 with TRBJ2-1; D gene uncertain. Trimming took 6 bases from V and 5 from J, leaving 2 bases between them. The CDR3 spans 10 residues. Germline V gene data show CDR1 as MNHEY and CDR2 as SVGEGT. CDR3 loop: CASRDNEQFF. In nucleotides, the CDR3 is TGTGCCAGCAGGGACAATGAGCAGTTCTTC.

This clonotype has only a few counts. The V gene is TRBV10-3, the J gene TRBJ2-3, with TRBD2 matching 7 bases. Germline CDR1 and CDR2: ENHRY and SYGVKD. The CDR3 sequence is 15 residues long. V was pared by 2 bases and J by 2 bases, with 4 bases of the junction left unmatched. The CDR3 spells CAISEGGESTDTQYF. CDR3 nucleotide sequence: TGTGCCATCAGTGAGGGGGGGGAATCCACAGATACGCAGTATTTT.